A selection of T cell receptor beta chains follows, all from one sample in a study of beta chain features in type 1 diabetes. Assay used: immunoSEQ multiplex PCR; TCRdb lists only in-frame clones, some missing. The sample yields about 48,000 clones, about 40% seen once. The sample comprised Tregs from blood. The origin of the receptors is a man under 40 with type 1 diabetes. The CDR3 runs from the conserved cysteine through the conserved F or W.

TRBJ1-1,TRBV7-3,CASSLQGTGDTEAFF
TRBJ2-5,TRBV4-1,CASSPGGLAGVLETQYF
TRBJ2-5,TRBV5-1,CASSLAGGGGGGETQYF
TRBJ1-2,TRBV28,CASSQAANYGYTF
TRBJ2-7,TRBV6-1,CASSSWEEAPEQYF
TRBJ1-1,TRBV7-9,CASSSRNTEAFF
TRBJ1-5,TRBV18,CASSSINRGDQPQHF
TRBJ1-5,TRBV7-2,CASSLVQGLGQPQHF
TRBJ2-7,TRBV7-9,CASSLTSGTTYEQYF
TRBJ1-1,TRBV29-1,CSVEDSSLNTEAFF
TRBJ2-1,TRBV18,CASSPITSGSYVSFF
TRBJ1-4,TRBV28,CASSVPANEKLFF
TRBJ2-3,TRBV4-1,CASKRTSSTDTQYF
TRBJ2-1,TRBV7-6,CASSSSHHRSYNEQFF
TRBJ2-7,TRBV6-4,CASSRLGGKGEQYF
TRBJ2-1,TRBV5-4,CASSSQTSGDNEQFF
TRBJ2-3,TRBV6-5,CASSRLGSSVDTQYF
TRBJ2-3,TRBV28,CASSLGTRRASSTDTQYF